The next 19 T cell receptor beta chains were all read from a single sample in a study of T cells in localized non-small cell lung cancer. Assay: immunoSEQ multiplex PCR; the TCRdb copy retains only in-frame clones and omits some. The sample contains 20,000 to 25,000 clones, around 85% of which appear only once. Sequences were derived from PBMCs, sampled before any cancer treatment. Receptor source: a man aged 40-75 years with stage II squamous cell lung carcinoma.

The chain links TRBV5-1 to TRBJ2-1; 10 bases map to TRBD1. Germline V lookup: CDR1 SGHRS, CDR2 YFSETQ. CDR3 length: 14 amino acids. With V trimmed by 4 bases and J by 9 bases, 7 bases remained unmatched. CDR3 protein: CASSPGQGFSEQFF. The CDR3 bases are TGCGCCAGCAGCCCGGGACAGGGGTTCAGTGAGCAGTTCTTC.

The V gene is TRBV28, the J gene TRBJ2-1; D is unresolved. Germline-derived CDR1 and CDR2 are MDHEN and SYDVKM. This CDR3 has 15 residues. Deletions cut 2 bases from V and 0 bases from J, with 8 bases between. The CDR3 loop reads CASSLRRDSYNEQFF. The CDR3 DNA follows: TGTGCCAGCAGTTTACGGCGCGACTCCTACAATGAGCAGTTCTTC.

In this sample, this clone turned up once. This chain links TRBV6-1 with TRBJ1-2, with D perhaps TRBD1 (6 bases). Germline V gene lookup returns CDR1 MNHNS and CDR2 SASEGT. V shed 4 bases and J shed 5 bases, with 17 bases lying between them. The CDR3 length is 15 residues. CDR3 DNA: TGTGCCAGCAGTGCGTCGTCAGGGGTAGGATATGGCTACACCTTC. Its protein is CASSASSGVGYGYTF.

This clone was observed once. The chain combines TRBV19 with TRBJ2-3; no definite D call. Germline V CDR1 and CDR2: LNHDA, SQIVND (reference sequence). V was cut by 8 bases and J by 5 bases, with 14 bases left in between. The length of the CDR3 is 13 residues. The CDR3 loop reads CASGWGSGDTQYF. In nucleotides, the CDR3 is TGTGCCAGTGGATGGGGATCCGGAGATACGCAGTATTTT. Combining the CDR3 with reference TRBV19 and TRBJ2-3 gives the whole variable domain DGGITQSPKYLFRKEGQNVTLSCEQNLNHDAMYWYRQDPGQGLRLIYYSQIVNDFQKGDIAEGYSVSREKKESFPLTVTSAQKNPTAFYLCASGWGSGDTQYFGPGTRLTVL.

The CDR3 loop reads CASVLDGAGDNSYNEQFF. The CDR3 region has the DNA TGTGCCAGCGTTCTCGATGGGGCGGGGGACAACTCCTACAATGAGCAGTTCTTC. The chain is built from TRBV5-4 and TRBJ2-1; D might be TRBD2 (7 bases). The germline V gene encodes CDR1 SGHNT and CDR2 YYREEE (reference sequence). Trimming took 7 bases from V and 0 from J, leaving 23 bases between them. This CDR3 region has 18 residues.

In its sample, this clone was seen a few times. V and J are TRBV19 and TRBJ2-7; possibly TRBD1 for D (6 bases). The CDR3 consists of 14 residues. V gave up 1 base and J gave up 2 bases, with 9 bases separating them. From germline, CDR1 is LNHDA and CDR2 SQIVND (reference sequence). CDR3 nucleotide sequence: TGTGCCAGTAGTATAGTTGGGGGCACCTACGAGCAGTACTTC. This sequence encodes CASSIVGGTYEQYF.

CDR3 sequence reads: CAISSREPNTEAFF. CDR3 sequence (DNA): TGTGCCATCAGTTCCCGGGAACCGAACACTGAAGCTTTCTTT. This chain joins TRBV10-3 and TRBJ1-1, with D unclear. Germline V gene lookup returns CDR1 ENHRY and CDR2 SYGVKD. V was pared by 5 bases and J by 1 base, with 11 bases between. The CDR3 length is 14 residues.

V gene TRBV5-8 combines with J gene TRBJ2-7; D may be TRBD1 (6 bases). Germline assignment: CDR1 SGHTS and CDR2 YDEGEE. V lost 3 bases to trimming and J lost 2 bases, with 12 bases between them. The CDR3 runs 14 residues. As DNA, the CDR3 is TGTGCCAGCAGCTCCCGGGACATCACCTACGAGCAGTACTTC. Protein product: CASSSRDITYEQYF. Using reference TRBV5-8 and TRBJ2-7 for the parts outside the CDR3, the full variable domain is EAGVTQSPTHLIKTRGQQATLRCSPISGHTSVYWYQQALGLGLQFLLWYDEGEERNRGNFPPRFSGRQFPNYSSELNVNALELEDSALYLCASSSRDITYEQYFGPGTRLTVT.

The gene calls are TRBV7-2 and TRBJ2-1; 8 bases are shared with TRBD1. J lost 1 base, V lost 2 bases, and 1 base had no gene match. CDR3 length: 15 amino acids. Germline assignment: CDR1 SGHTA and CDR2 FQGNSA. CDR3 in amino acids: CASSLHRGSYNEQFF. CDR3 DNA sequence: TGTGCCAGCAGCTTACACAGGGGGTCCTACAATGAGCAGTTCTTC.

This chain joins TRBV5-4 and TRBJ2-2; 8 nucleotides align to TRBD1. V was clipped by 4 bases and J by 6 bases; unmatched bases: 11. CDR3 size: 16 residues. Looked up from germline, CDR1 is SGHNT and CDR2 is YYREEE (reference sequence). The CDR3 region has the DNA TGTGCCAGCAGCAGAACCGGGACAGGTGGGGCCGGGGAGCTGTTTTTT. The encoded protein is CASSRTGTGGAGELFF. Full variable domain (outside the CDR3, taken from reference TRBV5-4 and TRBJ2-2): ETGVTQSPTHLIKTRGQQVTLRCSSQSGHNTVSWYQQALGQGPQFIFQYYREEENGRGNFPPRFSGLQFPNYSSELNVNALELDDSALYLCASSRTGTGGAGELFFGEGSRLTVL.

V is TRBV6-6 and J is TRBJ1-5, with 10 bases matching TRBD1. The CDR3 runs to 14 residues. The germline V gene has CDR1 MNHNY and CDR2 SVGAGI (reference sequence). J was trimmed by 2 bases and V by 8 bases; bases with no gene match: 3. In DNA, the CDR3 is TGTGCCAGCGGGGACAGGGGTCGCAATCAGCCCCAGCATTTT. It is translated as CASGDRGRNQPQHF.

The chain carries TRBV5-1 and TRBJ2-7, with TRBD2 matching over 7 bases. V shed 0 bases and J 5 bases; nucleotides not matched to a gene: 11. CDR1 and CDR2 from the germline V gene are SGHRS and YFSETQ. The CDR3 is 16 residues long. CDR3 in DNA: TGCGCCAGCAGCTTGGATCCTAGGCGGGAGTTCGACGAGCAGTACTTC. It specifies CASSLDPRREFDEQYF. The variable domain in full, completed from reference TRBV5-1 and TRBJ2-7, reads KAGVTQTPRYLIKTRGQQVTLSCSPISGHRSVSWYQQTPGQGLQFLFEYFSETQRNKGNFPGRFSGRQFSNSRSEMNVSTLELGDSALYLCASSLDPRREFDEQYFGPGTRLTVT.

The chain employs TRBV2 and TRBJ1-1; D unclear. The CDR3 covers 12 residues. CDR1 is SNHLY and CDR2 is FYNNEI in the germline V gene. The ends were cut back, 10 bases at V and 6 bases at J, with 15 bases in the middle. Here the CDR3 DNA reads TGTGCCATTAGACTCCCTGGGGCTGAAGCTTTCTTT. It encodes CAIRLPGAEAFF. Supplemented by reference TRBV2 and TRBJ1-1, the full variable domain reads EPEVTQTPSHQVTQMGQEVILRCVPISNHLYFYWYRQILGQKVEFLVSFYNNEISEKSEIFDDQFSVERPDGSNFTLKIRSTKLEDSAMYFCAIRLPGAEAFFGQGTRLTVV.

The V and J genes are TRBV5-5 and TRBJ2-7; the match to TRBD2 covers 11 bases. Germline V lookup: CDR1 SGHKS, CDR2 YYEKEE (reference sequence). The CDR3 length is 15 residues. After removal of 4 bases from V and 3 bases from J, the junction contained 6 bases not matched to a gene. CDR3 residues: CASSLGLAADYEQYF. The CDR3 DNA is TGTGCCAGCAGCCTGGGACTAGCGGCTGACTACGAGCAGTACTTC.

The chain combines TRBV2 with TRBJ2-7; D is possibly TRBD1 or TRBD2 (6 bases each). The V and J ends lost 6 bases and 0 bases respectively, with 15 bases between them. The CDR3 has 15 amino acids. Germline V gene lookup returns CDR1 SNHLY and CDR2 FYNNEI. The CDR3 is CASRAEGGPSYEQYF. The CDR3 DNA reads as TGTGCCAGCAGAGCTGAAGGGGGGCCCTCCTACGAGCAGTACTTC.

The rearrangement uses TRBV2 and TRBJ2-1, with TRBD2 matching over 10 bases. Trimming removed 7 bases from V and 3 bases from J; junction bases left unmatched: 6. The CDR3 loop spans 15 amino acids. The V gene's germline CDR1 is SNHLY and CDR2 FYNNEI. The CDR3 coding sequence is TGTGCCAGCACCGGGACTAGCGAACTCTACAATGAGCAGTTCTTC. It encodes CASTGTSELYNEQFF.

The CDR3 nucleotides read TGTGCCAGTAGTGTCATCGGGCGGGAGCCCTACAATGAGCAGTTCTTC. This translates into CASSVIGREPYNEQFF. The genes are TRBV19 and TRBJ2-1, with 7 bases matching TRBD2. Trimming took 5 bases from V and 2 from J; bases not matched to a gene: 9. CDR1 and CDR2 from the germline V gene are LNHDA and SQIVND (reference sequence). This CDR3 is built from 16 residues.

The chain has TRBV27 and TRBJ2-5, with TRBD2 matching 13 bases. This CDR3 has 16 amino acids. Germline CDR1 and CDR2: MNHEY and SMNVEV (reference sequence). The ends lost 7 bases at V and 4 bases at J; junction bases unmatched: 9. CDR3 coding DNA: TGTGCCAGCATGTCCGGGACTAGCGGGGTAGGAGAGACCCAGTACTTC. Translating it yields CASMSGTSGVGETQYF.

V gene TRBV5-8 combines with J gene TRBJ1-2; D is undetermined. The V and J ends lost 4 bases and 3 bases respectively, with 10 bases between them. Looked up from germline, CDR1 is SGHTS and CDR2 is YDEGEE. The CDR3 covers 13 residues. Here the CDR3 DNA reads TGTGCCAGCAGCGCGGACGGAGACTATGGCTACACCTTC. It codes for CASSADGDYGYTF. Filled out from reference TRBV5-8 and TRBJ1-2, the complete variable domain reads EAGVTQSPTHLIKTRGQQATLRCSPISGHTSVYWYQQALGLGLQFLLWYDEGEERNRGNFPPRFSGRQFPNYSSELNVNALELEDSALYLCASSADGDYGYTFGSGTRLTVV.